This entry is about one TCR beta chain. It has no known antigen specificity. Qualities for individual bases were not recorded, and no much larger clone is one base off. What the treatment or condition label conveys for this sample: live attenuated yellow fever vaccine strain. At each blood-draw timepoint, two biological replicates of bulk PBMCs were obtained. PBMCs were isolated from peripheral blood using a standard Ficoll-Paque protocol. TriZol was used to extract RNA from bulk PBMCs, CD4 and CD8 fractions, and dextramer-positive and dextramer-negative fractions. These data originate in a study of T cells after yellow fever vaccination (dated by TCRdb to between 2018 and 2021). A note on the overall study: Libraries from fractions with low cell numbers were prepared with the SMART-Seq v4 Ultra Low Input RNA kit. Bulk PBMC replicates and cell subsets were isolated from blood drawn at multiple timepoints before and after both primary and secondary immunization. Two healthy male donors made up the cohort, one aged 18 to 30 years and the other aged 30 to 39 years. To follow T-cell clones before and after primary and booster YFV17D yellow fever vaccination, bulk TCR alpha and beta repertoires were sequenced over time. The paper's findings and limits, for the study overall: Computational filtering was required because FACS-sorted repertoires could contain abundant contaminating clonotypes from the bulk population. Compared with the primary T-cell response, the secondary T-cell response was faster but weaker, reaching its peak on day 5 rather than on day 15. A small fraction of clonotypes showed up in both the CD4 and CD8 compartments, probably as a result of convergent recombination. After the booster, most of the clones that had expanded following primary vaccination were detected again (just under 97% of CD4 and roughly 90% of CD8), which suggests that memory was broadly maintained. Because the study included only a couple of donors, the extent to which the findings can be generalized is limited.

TCRdb shows the sequencer as Illumina NovaSeq 6000. TCR cDNA was synthesized by 5'RACE template switching, through which a universal primer site and unique molecular identifiers were introduced. cDNA synthesis was primed from both the TCR alpha and TCR beta constant segments. Libraries were amplified in two PCR steps, with sample barcodes and sequencing adapters added in the second step. Libraries were sequenced on Illumina HiSeq 2500 (2x100 bp) or NovaSeq (2x150 bp). Per the original workflow: Reads were demultiplexed and collapsed into UMI consensus sequences with MIGEC, and V(D)J alignment was performed with MiXCR. Vaccine-responding clonotypes were identified with edgeR using replicate PBMC samples, with FDR below 0.01 and a log2 fold change above 5 up to day 15 being required. Bulk clonotypes were assigned CD4 or CD8 identity according to which sequenced CD4 or CD8 repertoire held them at higher abundance. The raw public reads went through TCRdb reprocessing: fastp at Q25, MiXCR clone calling, in-frame beta chains kept. Each record represents a unique CDR3 protein, reported with the most common genes and DNA among its rows. These V and J calls derive from TCRdb rather than the authors' analysis. The sample profile shows around 310,000 distinct CDR3 sequences; 3% to 4.5% of them were found once. The biggest ten clones account for 23% of the sample.

For CDR1 and CDR2, the germline V gene lists MGHRA and YSYEKL. Relative to germline, V is 1 base shorter and J is 8 bases shorter, with 11 bases between their ends. The CDR3 contains 14 residues, cysteine and phenylalanine counted. The kept DNA is CDR3 alone, 42 bases in frame from the first base. This receptor was identified in a man aged 18 to 30 who received the YFV17D yellow fever vaccine. The sequencing here drew on PBMCs, taken on the day of the yellow fever booster vaccination. Recombination linked TRBV4-1 to TRBJ1-4, and possibly TRBD1, on 5 matching bases. Here is the DNA: TGCGCCAGCAGCCAAGGATTGGGGGAAGAAAAACTGTTTTTT. Translated, it gives CASSQGLGEEKLFF.